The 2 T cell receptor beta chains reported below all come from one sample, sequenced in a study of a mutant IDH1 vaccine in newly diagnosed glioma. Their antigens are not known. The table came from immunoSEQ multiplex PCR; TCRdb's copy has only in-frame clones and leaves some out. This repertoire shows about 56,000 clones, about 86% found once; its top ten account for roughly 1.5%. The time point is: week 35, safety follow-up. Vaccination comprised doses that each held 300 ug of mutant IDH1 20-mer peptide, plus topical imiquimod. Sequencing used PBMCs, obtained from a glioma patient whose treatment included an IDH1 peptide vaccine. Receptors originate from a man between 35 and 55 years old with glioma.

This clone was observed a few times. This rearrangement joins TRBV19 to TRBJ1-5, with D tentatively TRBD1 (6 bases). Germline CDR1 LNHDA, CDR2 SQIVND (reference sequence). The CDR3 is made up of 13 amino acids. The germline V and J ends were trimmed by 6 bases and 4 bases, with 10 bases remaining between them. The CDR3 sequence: CASRTGQNQPQHF. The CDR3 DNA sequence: TGTGCCAGTAGAACCGGACAGAATCAGCCCCAGCATTTT.

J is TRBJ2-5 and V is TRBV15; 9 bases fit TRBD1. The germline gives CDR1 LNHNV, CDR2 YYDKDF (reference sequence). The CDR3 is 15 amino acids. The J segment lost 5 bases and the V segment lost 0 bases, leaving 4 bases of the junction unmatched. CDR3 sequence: CATSRDDRGFETQYF. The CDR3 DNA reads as TGTGCCACCAGCAGAGACGACAGGGGGTTCGAGACCCAGTACTTC.